One sample yielded the 15 T cell receptor beta chains listed below, sequenced in a study of blood T cell repertoires in COVID-19. Using immunoSEQ multiplex PCR, the repertoire was profiled, and TCRdb retains in-frame clones only, with some absent. Of about 34,000 clones listed, more than 85% are singletons. Sequencing was carried out using peripheral blood. These receptors all come from a human donor in a cohort sampled during active COVID-19.

This chain joins TRBV28 and TRBJ1-3; no clear D. The CDR3 is 15 amino acids. CDR1 is MDHEN, CDR2 SYDVKM, per germline. V was pared by 5 bases and J by 0 bases, with 11 bases between. The CDR3 here is CASSVWPSSGNTIYF. CDR3 sequence (DNA): TGTGCCAGCAGTGTGTGGCCTTCCTCTGGAAACACCATATATTTT.

As concerns this clone: One junction end does not reproduce the germline sequence, and a read error may be involved. This sequence joins TRBV5-6 and TRBJ2-7; the match to TRBD1 covers 7 bases. Germline lookup yields CDR1 SGHDT and CDR2 YYEEEE. The CDR3 has 12 amino acids. The CDR3 nucleotides are TGTGCCAGCAGCTTGGGGGGACAGCCCAATTCCTTC. It codes for CASSLGGQPNSF. Supplemented by reference TRBV5-6 and TRBJ2-7, the full variable domain reads DAGVTQSPTHLIKTRGQQVTLRCSPKSGHDTVSWYQQALGQGPQFIFQYYEEEERQRGNFPDRFSGHQFPNYSSELNVNALLLGDSALYLCASSLGGQPNSFGPGTRLTVT.

This chain uses TRBV30 with TRBJ1-5; the D gene is possibly TRBD1 (6 bases). Trimming left V 4 bases short and J 9 bases short, with 28 bases between. This CDR3 is built from 17 residues. Germline values: CDR1 GTSNPN, CDR2 SVGIG (reference sequence). CDR3 loop: CAWTPRWGLARYMPQHF. CDR3 nucleotide sequence: TGTGCCTGGACCCCGAGGTGGGGGCTGGCCCGTTATATGCCCCAGCATTTT.

This rearrangement joins TRBV5-4 to TRBJ2-1, with D possibly TRBD2 on 6 matching bases. The germline CDR1 and CDR2 sequences are SGHNT and YYREEE (reference sequence). The CDR3 runs 15 residues. Trimming removed 1 base at V and 6 bases at J, with 14 bases between. In DNA form, the CDR3 reads TGTGCCAGCAGCTTGTGGGGGACTTCGAGCAATGAGCAGTTCTTC. Amino acids: CASSLWGTSSNEQFF.

V is TRBV7-9 and J is TRBJ2-1; the D gene is possibly TRBD1 (6 bases). Germline CDR1 SEHNR, CDR2 FQNEAQ (reference sequence). Trimming removed 2 bases from V and 4 bases from J, with 15 bases in between. This CDR3 is 16 amino acids long. CDR3 loop: CASSLQVTGPYNEQFF. CDR3 coding DNA: TGTGCCAGCAGCTTACAAGTGACAGGACCTTACAATGAGCAGTTCTTC. Combining the CDR3 with reference TRBV7-9 and TRBJ2-1 gives the whole variable domain DTGVSQNPRHKITKRGQNVTFRCDPISEHNRLYWYRQTLGQGPEFLTYFQNEAQLEKSRLLSDRFSAERPKGSFSTLEIQRTEQGDSAMYLCASSLQVTGPYNEQFFGPGTRLTVL.

The rearrangement joins TRBV15 to TRBJ2-7; 7 nucleotides line up with TRBD2. CDR1 is LNHNV, CDR2 YYDKDF, per germline (reference sequence). V dropped 7 bases and J dropped 0; count of bases not matched to a gene: 9. This CDR3 has 15 residues. The CDR3 is CATKKGRGSSYEQYF. As DNA, the CDR3 is TGTGCCACCAAAAAGGGGCGGGGGAGCTCCTACGAGCAGTACTTC.

The rearrangement links TRBV27 to TRBJ2-7; D not certain. Between the trimmed V and J ends, which lost 4 bases and 1 base, there was a span of 8 bases. This CDR3 is 13 amino acids long. Germline V gives CDR1 MNHEY, CDR2 SMNVEV (reference sequence). CDR3 DNA sequence: TGTGCCAGCAGTTCCACAGCTTCCTACGAGCAGTACTTC. Translated: CASSSTASYEQYF.

This clone was recorded only once. The chain recombines TRBV9 with TRBJ1-5; D is possibly TRBD1 (6 bases). This CDR3 has 15 amino acids. CDR1 and CDR2 from the germline V gene are SGDLS and YYNGEE. V was clipped by 1 base and J by 6 bases, with 14 bases between them. CDR3 sequence: CASSVYGGEGQPQHF. For the CDR3, the DNA is TGTGCCAGCAGCGTATATGGGGGCGAGGGTCAGCCCCAGCATTTT.

The CDR3 loop reads CASSEAGGTGNTIYF. The CDR3 DNA sequence: TGTGCCAGCAGTGAAGCTGGAGGTACTGGAAACACCATATATTTT. This chain uses TRBV2 with TRBJ1-3; D remains unclear. The CDR3 runs to 15 residues. V was trimmed by 0 bases and J by 2 bases, leaving 8 bases between them. Per the germline V gene, CDR1 is SNHLY and CDR2 is FYNNEI. Full variable domain (missing parts from reference TRBV2 and TRBJ1-3): EPEVTQTPSHQVTQMGQEVILRCVPISNHLYFYWYRQILGQKVEFLVSFYNNEISEKSEIFDDQFSVERPDGSNFTLKIRSTKLEDSAMYFCASSEAGGTGNTIYFGEGSWLTVV.

The gene calls are TRBV3-1 (or the pseudogene TRBV3-2) and TRBJ2-7; possible D gene TRBD2, 6 bases. Per the germline V gene, CDR1 is LGHDT and CDR2 is YNNKEL (reference sequence). This CDR3 has 17 residues. V was shortened by 0 bases and J by 0 bases, with 15 bases between the two germline ends. CDR3: CASSQENSGFSSYEQYF. CDR3 sequence (DNA): TGTGCCAGCAGCCAAGAGAACAGCGGGTTCAGCTCCTACGAGCAGTACTTC.

The genes are TRBV15 and TRBJ2-5; D may be TRBD2 (5 bases). The germline V gene has CDR1 LNHNV and CDR2 YYDKDF (reference sequence). This CDR3 region has 14 residues. With 5 bases removed from V and 5 bases from J, the gap between germline ends came to 15 bases. CDR3 coding DNA: TGTGCCACCAGCTCCTCCCTAACTAGGGAGACCCAGTACTTC. This gives the protein CATSSSLTRETQYF.

The rearrangement uses TRBV3-1 (or the pseudogene TRBV3-2) and TRBJ2-5, with 8 bases fitting TRBD2. The CDR3 consists of 16 residues. The ends lost 0 bases at V and 4 bases at J; junction bases unmatched: 7. Looked up from germline, CDR1 is LGHDT and CDR2 is YNNKEL (reference sequence). This CDR3 is CASSQDASGPAETQYF. The CDR3 region has the DNA TGTGCCAGCAGCCAAGATGCTAGCGGGCCAGCAGAGACCCAGTACTTC.

The chain has TRBV18 and TRBJ2-3, with D possibly being TRBD2 (5 bases). The V end lost 10 bases, the J end lost 0 bases, and 14 bases lay between the germline ends. Germline V lookup: CDR1 KGHSH, CDR2 LQKENI. The CDR3 has 14 amino acids. The CDR3 sequence is CATRDGRSTDTQYF. The CDR3 DNA is TGTGCCACTCGGGATGGCAGGAGCACAGATACGCAGTATTTT.

The V and J genes are TRBV5-8 and TRBJ2-2; 8 nucleotides line up with TRBD2. The CDR3 sequence is 16 residues long. V shed 5 bases, J shed 4 bases, and the junction held 10 bases outside the gene matches. In germline, CDR1 is SGHTS, CDR2 YDEGEE. The CDR3 protein is CASSPLPRGGTGELFF. CDR3 DNA: TGTGCCAGCAGTCCTCTCCCCCGGGGGGGCACCGGGGAGCTGTTTTTT.

The chain couples TRBV28 to TRBJ1-3; TRBD1 is a possible D gene (6 bases). The germline V gene encodes CDR1 MDHEN and CDR2 SYDVKM. Trimming pared 4 bases from V and 0 bases from J, leaving 22 bases between. This CDR3 spans 19 amino acids. The CDR3 DNA follows: TGTGCCAGCAGTTCCCTAGGGATTGTTGACAGGTACTCTGGAAACACCATATATTTT. Protein sequence: CASSSLGIVDRYSGNTIYF.